This TCR beta chain was profiled in a study of identical twins. Study-wide results and limits: Insertion counts were lower in abundant cord blood beta clonotypes, a trend that memory repertoires did not show. Donors were not followed over many years; analysis was cross-sectional.

From the 5' RACE reads, TCRdb called clonotypes with MiXCR, one entry per CDR3 protein. This table has a few hundred thousand distinct CDR3 sequences, roughly 9.9% appearing once. Per the germline V gene, CDR1 is MNHEY and CDR2 is SVGEGT. The CDR3 runs to 13 residues. The V and J ends lost 8 bases and 2 bases, in that order; junction bases with no gene match: 3. On this clonotype itself: No antigen is known for it.

The sample was also linked to a second study, of yellow fever vaccine responses in identical twins.

The sequenced material came from PBMCs. The TCR sequence derives from a woman younger than 35 in good health. The V gene is TRBV6-2 or TRBV6-3, the J gene TRBJ2-7; 10 bases agree with TRBD2. CDR3 protein: CASGLAVPYEQYF. CDR3 bases: TGTGCCAGCGGACTAGCGGTTCCCTACGAGCAGTACTTC.